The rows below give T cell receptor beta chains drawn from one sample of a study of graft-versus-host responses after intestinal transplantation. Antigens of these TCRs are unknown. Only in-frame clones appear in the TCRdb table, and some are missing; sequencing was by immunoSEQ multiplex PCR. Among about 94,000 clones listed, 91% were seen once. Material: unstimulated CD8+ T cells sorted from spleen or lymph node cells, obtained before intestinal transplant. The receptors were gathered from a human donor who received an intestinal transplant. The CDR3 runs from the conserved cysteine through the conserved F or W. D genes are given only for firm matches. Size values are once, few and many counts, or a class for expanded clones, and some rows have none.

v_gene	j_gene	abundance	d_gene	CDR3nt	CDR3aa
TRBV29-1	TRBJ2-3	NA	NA	TGCAGCGTTTCCCCCCCACCAGGGGATACGCAGTATTTT	CSVSPPPGDTQYF
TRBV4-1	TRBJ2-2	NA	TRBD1	TGCGCCAGCAGCCAAGAGCACAGGGGGCACACCGGGGAGCTGTTTTTT	CASSQEHRGHTGELFF
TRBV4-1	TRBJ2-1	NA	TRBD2	TGCGCCAGCAGCCAAGTTCCGTCCAGCGGGAGCGCTTCGTGGCAGTTCTTC	CASSQVPSSGSASWQFF
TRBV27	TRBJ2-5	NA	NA	TGTGCCAGCAGGCGGGACTCGGGGGAGACCCAGTACTTC	CASRRDSGETQYF
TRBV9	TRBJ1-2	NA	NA	TGTGCCAGCAGCCCAAAGGTATCGGTTACTACCCATGGCTACACCTTC	CASSPKVSVTTHGYTF
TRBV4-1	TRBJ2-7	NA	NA	TGCGCCAGCAGCCAAGGGAGACTAACGACGCTCCACGAGCAGTACTTC	CASSQGRLTTLHEQYF
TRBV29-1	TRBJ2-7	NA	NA	TGCAGCGTTCGCAGATCTAGCTCCTACGAGCAGTACTTC	CSVRRSSSYEQYF
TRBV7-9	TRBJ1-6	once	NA	TGTGCCAGCAGCACCCCGAATAGCTCCTATAATTCACCCCTCCACTTT	CASSTPNSSYNSPLHF
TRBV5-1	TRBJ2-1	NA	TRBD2	TGCGCCAGCAGCTTCCGACTAGCGGGAGGGGGAGATGAGCAGTTCTTC	CASSFRLAGGGDEQFF
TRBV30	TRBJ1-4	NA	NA	TGTGCCTGGAGTTTGGGGACTTTTGAAAAACTGTTTTTT	CAWSLGTFEKLFF